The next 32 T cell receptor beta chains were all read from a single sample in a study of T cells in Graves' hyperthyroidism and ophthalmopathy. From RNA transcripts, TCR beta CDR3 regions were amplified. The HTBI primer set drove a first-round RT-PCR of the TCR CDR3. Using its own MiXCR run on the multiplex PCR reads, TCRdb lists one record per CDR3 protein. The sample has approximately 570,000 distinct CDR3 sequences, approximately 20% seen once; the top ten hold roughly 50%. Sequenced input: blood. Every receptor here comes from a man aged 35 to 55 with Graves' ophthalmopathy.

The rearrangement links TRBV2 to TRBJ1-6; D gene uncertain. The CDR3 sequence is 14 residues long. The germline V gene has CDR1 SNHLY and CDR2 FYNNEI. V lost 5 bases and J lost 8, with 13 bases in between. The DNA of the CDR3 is TGTGCCAGCAGTCCGCCCGAGAGGGATTCACCCCTCCACTTT. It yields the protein CASSPPERDSPLHF.

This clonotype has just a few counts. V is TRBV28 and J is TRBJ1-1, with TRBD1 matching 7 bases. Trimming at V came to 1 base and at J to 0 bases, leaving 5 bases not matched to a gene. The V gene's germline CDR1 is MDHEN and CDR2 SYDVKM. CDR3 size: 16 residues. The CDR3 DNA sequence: TGTGCCAGCAGTTTATTTAAGGACAGGATGAACACTGAAGCTTTCTTT. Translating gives CASSLFKDRMNTEAFF.

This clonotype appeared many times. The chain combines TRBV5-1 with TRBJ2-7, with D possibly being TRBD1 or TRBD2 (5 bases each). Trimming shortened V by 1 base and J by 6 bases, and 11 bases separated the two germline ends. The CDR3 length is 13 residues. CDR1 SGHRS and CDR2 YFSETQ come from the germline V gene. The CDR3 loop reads CASSLHSGGEQYF. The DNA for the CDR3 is TGCGCCAGCAGCTTGCATAGTGGGGGCGAGCAGTACTTC. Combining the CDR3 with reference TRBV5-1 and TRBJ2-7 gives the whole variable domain KAGVTQTPRYLIKTRGQQVTLSCSPISGHRSVSWYQQTPGQGLQFLFEYFSETQRNKGNFPGRFSGRQFSNSRSEMNVSTLELGDSALYLCASSLHSGGEQYFGPGTRLTVT.

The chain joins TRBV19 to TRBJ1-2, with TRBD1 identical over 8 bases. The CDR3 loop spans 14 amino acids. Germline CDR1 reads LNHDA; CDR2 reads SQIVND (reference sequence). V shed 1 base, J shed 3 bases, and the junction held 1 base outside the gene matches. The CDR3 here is CASSIGRGHYGYTF. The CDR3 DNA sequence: TGTGCCAGTAGTATAGGCAGGGGGCACTATGGCTACACCTTC.

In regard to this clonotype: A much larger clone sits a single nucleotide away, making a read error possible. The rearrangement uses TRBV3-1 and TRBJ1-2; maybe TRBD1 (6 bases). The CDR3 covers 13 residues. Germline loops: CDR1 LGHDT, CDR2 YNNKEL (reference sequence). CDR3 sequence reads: CACRRRGVHGYTF. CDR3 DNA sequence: TGTGCCTGCAGAAGAAGGGGGGTGCATGGCTACACCTTC.

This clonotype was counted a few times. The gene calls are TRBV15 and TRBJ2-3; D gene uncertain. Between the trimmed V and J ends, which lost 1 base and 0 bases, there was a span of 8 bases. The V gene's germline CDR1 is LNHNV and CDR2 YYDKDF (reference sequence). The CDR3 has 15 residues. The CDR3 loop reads CATSRGDASTDTQYF. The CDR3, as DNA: TGTGCCACCAGCAGAGGCGACGCGAGCACAGATACGCAGTATTTT. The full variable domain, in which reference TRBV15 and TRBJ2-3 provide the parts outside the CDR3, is DAMVIQNPRYQVTQFGKPVTLSCSQTLNHNVMYWYQQKSSQAPKLLFHYYDKDFNNEADTPDNFQSRRPNTSFCFLDIRSPGLGDTAMYLCATSRGDASTDTQYFGPGTRLTVL.

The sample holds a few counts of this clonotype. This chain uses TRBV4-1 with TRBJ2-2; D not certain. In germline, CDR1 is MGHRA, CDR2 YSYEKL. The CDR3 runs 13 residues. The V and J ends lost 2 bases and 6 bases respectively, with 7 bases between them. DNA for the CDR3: TGCGCCAGCAGCCAAATCCAGGCCGGGGAGCTGTTTTTT. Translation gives CASSQIQAGELFF.

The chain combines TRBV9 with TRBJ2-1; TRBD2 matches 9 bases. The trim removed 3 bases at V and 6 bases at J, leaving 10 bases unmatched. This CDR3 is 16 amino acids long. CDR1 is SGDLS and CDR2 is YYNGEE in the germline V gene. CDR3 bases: TGTGCCAGCAGCGCGTGGGCGGGGGGGCAAGGCAATGAGCAGTTCTTC. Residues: CASSAWAGGQGNEQFF. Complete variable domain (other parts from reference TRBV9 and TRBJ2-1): DSGVTQTPKHLITATGQRVTLRCSPRSGDLSVYWYQQSLDQGLQFLIQYYNGEERAKGNILERFSAQQFPDLHSELNLSSLELGDSALYFCASSAWAGGQGNEQFFGPGTRLTVL.

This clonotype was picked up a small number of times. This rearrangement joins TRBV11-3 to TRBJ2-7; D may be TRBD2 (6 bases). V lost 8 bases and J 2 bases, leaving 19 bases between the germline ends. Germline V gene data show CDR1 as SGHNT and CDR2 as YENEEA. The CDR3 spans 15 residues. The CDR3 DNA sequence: TGTGCCAGCGGACTTCCGGGGGAAAGGGCCTACGAGCAGTACTTC. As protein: CASGLPGERAYEQYF.

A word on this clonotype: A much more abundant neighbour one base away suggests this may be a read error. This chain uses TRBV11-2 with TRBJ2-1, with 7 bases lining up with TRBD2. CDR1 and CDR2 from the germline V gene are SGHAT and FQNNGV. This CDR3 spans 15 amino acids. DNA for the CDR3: TGTACCAGCAGGAAGTGGGGGGGACCTGACAATGAGCAGTTCTTC. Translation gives CTSRKWGGPDNEQFF.

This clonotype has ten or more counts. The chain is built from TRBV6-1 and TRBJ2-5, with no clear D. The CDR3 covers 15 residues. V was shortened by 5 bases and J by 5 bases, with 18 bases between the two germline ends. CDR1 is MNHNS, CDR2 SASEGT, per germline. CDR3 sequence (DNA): TGTGCCAGCAGTCTCAACGGATGGGGTACGGAGACCCAGTACTTC. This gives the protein CASSLNGWGTETQYF.

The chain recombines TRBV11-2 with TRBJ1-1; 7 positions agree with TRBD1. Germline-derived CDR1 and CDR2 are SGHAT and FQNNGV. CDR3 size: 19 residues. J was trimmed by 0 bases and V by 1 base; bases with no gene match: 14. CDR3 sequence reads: CASSLGAIQGGLMNTEAFF. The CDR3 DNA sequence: TGTGCCAGCAGCTTAGGAGCAATTCAAGGGGGCCTCATGAACACTGAAGCTTTCTTT.

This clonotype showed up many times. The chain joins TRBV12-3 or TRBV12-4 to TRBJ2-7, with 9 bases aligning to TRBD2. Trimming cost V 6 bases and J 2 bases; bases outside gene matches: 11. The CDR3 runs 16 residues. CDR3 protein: CASSPGLAFGTYEQYF. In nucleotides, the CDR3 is TGTGCCAGCAGCCCGGGACTAGCCTTCGGGACCTACGAGCAGTACTTC.

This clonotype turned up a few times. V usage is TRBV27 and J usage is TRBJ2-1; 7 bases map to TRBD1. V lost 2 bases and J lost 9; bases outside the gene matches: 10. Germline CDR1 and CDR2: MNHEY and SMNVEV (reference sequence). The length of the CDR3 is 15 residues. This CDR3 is CASSLIQAQGTEQFF. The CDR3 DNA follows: TGTGCCAGCAGTTTAATTCAGGCACAGGGGACTGAGCAGTTCTTC.

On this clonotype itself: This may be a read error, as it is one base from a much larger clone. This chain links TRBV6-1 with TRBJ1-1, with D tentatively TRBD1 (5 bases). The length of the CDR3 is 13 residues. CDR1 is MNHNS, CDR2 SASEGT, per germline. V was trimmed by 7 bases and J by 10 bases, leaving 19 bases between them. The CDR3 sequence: CASTFAGPGLAFF. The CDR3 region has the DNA TGTGCCAGCACCTTCGCAGGGCCCGGCCTAGCTTTCTTT.

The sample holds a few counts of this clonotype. CDR3 DNA: TGCAGTGTCGTTCGGACTAGCGGGAGTTTAGATACGCAGTATTTT. It translates to CSVVRTSGSLDTQYF. The chain has TRBV20-1 and TRBJ2-3, with TRBD2 matching over 13 bases. CDR3 length: 15 residues. The V segment lost 7 bases and the J segment 5 bases; nucleotides outside the gene matches: 9. CDR1 is DFQATT, CDR2 SNEGSKA, per germline (reference sequence).

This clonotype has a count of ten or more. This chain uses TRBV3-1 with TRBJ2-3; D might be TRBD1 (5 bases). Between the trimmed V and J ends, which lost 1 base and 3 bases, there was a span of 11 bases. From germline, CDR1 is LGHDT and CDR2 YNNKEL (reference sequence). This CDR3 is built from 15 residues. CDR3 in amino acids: CASSQAGQVTDTQYF. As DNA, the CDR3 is TGTGCCAGCAGCCAAGCCGGACAAGTAACAGATACGCAGTATTTT.

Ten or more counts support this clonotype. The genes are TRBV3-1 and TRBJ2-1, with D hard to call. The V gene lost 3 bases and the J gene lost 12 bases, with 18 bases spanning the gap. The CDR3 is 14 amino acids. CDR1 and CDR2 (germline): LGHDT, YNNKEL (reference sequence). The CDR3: CASSQELSAKGQFF. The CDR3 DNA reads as TGTGCCAGCAGCCAGGAACTCTCGGCGAAGGGGCAGTTCTTC.

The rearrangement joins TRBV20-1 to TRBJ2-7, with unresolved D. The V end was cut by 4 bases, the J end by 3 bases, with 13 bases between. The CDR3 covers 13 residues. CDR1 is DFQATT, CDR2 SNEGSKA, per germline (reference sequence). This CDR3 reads CSAKSGRSYEQYF. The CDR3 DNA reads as TGCAGTGCTAAGTCCGGACGCAGCTACGAGCAGTACTTC.

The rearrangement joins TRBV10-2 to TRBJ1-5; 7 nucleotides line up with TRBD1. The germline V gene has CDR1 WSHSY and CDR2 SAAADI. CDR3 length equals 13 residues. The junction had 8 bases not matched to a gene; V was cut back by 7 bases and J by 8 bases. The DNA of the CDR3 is TGCGCCAGCACAGACAGGGCCGATGAGCCCCAGCATTTT. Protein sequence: CASTDRADEPQHF.

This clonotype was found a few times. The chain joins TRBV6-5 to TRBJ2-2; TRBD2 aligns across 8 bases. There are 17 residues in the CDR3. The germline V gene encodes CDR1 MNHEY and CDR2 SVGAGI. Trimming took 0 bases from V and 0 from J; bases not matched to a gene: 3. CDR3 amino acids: CASSYSIAGPNTGELFF. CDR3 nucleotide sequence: TGTGCCAGCAGTTACTCGATAGCGGGGCCGAACACCGGGGAGCTGTTTTTT.

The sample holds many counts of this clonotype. This CDR3 reads CASSSWQNTEAFF. The CDR3 DNA sequence: TGTGCCAGCAGCTCATGGCAGAACACTGAAGCTTTCTTT. This chain joins TRBV7-6 and TRBJ1-1; D gene uncertain. The CDR3 covers 13 residues. V lost 4 bases and J 1 base, leaving 7 bases between the germline ends. Germline CDR1 is SGHVS and CDR2 is FNYEAQ.

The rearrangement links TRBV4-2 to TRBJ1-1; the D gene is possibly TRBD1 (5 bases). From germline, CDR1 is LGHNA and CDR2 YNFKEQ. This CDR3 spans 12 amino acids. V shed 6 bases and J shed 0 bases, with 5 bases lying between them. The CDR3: CASRDMNTEAFF. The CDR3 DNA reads TGTGCCAGCAGGGACATGAACACTGAAGCTTTCTTT.

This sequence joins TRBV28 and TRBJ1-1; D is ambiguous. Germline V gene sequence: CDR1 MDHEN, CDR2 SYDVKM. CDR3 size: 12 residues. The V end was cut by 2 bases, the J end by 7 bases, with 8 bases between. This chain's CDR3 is CASSLGRFEAFF. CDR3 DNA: TGTGCCAGCAGTTTAGGGCGGTTTGAAGCTTTCTTT.

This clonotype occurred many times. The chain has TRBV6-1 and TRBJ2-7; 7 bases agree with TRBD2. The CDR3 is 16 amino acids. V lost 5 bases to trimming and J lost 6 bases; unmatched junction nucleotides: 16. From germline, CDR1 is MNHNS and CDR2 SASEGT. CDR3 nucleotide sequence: TGTGCCAGCAGTCCCCTAGCGGAAATGGCACGGGCCGAGCAGTACTTC. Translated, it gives CASSPLAEMARAEQYF.

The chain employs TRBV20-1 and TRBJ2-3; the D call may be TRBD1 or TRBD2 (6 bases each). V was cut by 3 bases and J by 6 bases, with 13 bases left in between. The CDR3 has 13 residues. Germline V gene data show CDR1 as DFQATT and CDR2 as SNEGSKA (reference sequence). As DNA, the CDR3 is TGCAGTGCTAGTCCCGGGGGCATGGATACGCAGTATTTT. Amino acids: CSASPGGMDTQYF.

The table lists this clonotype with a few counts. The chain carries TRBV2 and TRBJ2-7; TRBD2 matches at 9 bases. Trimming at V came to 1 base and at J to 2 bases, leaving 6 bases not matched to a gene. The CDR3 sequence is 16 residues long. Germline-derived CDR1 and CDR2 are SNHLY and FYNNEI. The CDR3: CASSEERLAGTYEQYF. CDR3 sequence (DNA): TGTGCCAGCAGTGAAGAGCGGCTAGCGGGAACCTACGAGCAGTACTTC.

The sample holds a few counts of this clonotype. This CDR3 is CASSREGALSPLHF. For the CDR3, the DNA is TGTGCCAGCAGCCGCGAGGGAGCTTTATCACCCCTCCACTTT. V is TRBV6-1 and J is TRBJ1-6, with D unclear. V shed 6 bases and J shed 10 bases, with 16 bases lying between them. Germline assignment: CDR1 MNHNS and CDR2 SASEGT. The CDR3 contains 14 residues.

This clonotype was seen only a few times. Here the CDR3 reads CASSWSSGSSYNEQFF. The CDR3 DNA sequence: TGCGCCAGCAGCTGGAGTAGCGGGAGCTCCTACAATGAGCAGTTCTTC. The chain combines TRBV5-1 with TRBJ2-1; 9 bases line up with TRBD2. J was trimmed by 0 bases and V by 3 bases; bases with no gene match: 4. The CDR3 has 16 residues. Per germline, CDR1 SGHRS and CDR2 YFSETQ.

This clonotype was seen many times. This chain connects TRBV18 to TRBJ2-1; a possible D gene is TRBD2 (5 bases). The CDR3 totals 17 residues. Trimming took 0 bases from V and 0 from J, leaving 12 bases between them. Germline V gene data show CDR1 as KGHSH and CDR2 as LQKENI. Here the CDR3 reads CASSPPIGGSSYNEQFF. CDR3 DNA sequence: TGTGCCAGCTCACCACCGATAGGAGGTAGCTCCTACAATGAGCAGTTCTTC. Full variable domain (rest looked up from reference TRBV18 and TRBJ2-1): NAGVMQNPRHLVRRRGQEARLRCSPMKGHSHVYWYRQLPEEGLKFMVYLQKENIIDESGMPKERFSAEFPKEGPSILRIQQVVRGDSAAYFCASSPPIGGSSYNEQFFGPGTRLTVL.

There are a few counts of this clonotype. The CDR3 here is CAWSVLRGAYQETQYF. For the CDR3, the DNA is TGTGCCTGGAGTGTACTGAGGGGTGCCTATCAAGAGACCCAGTACTTC. This chain joins TRBV30 and TRBJ2-5; TRBD1 or TRBD2 may be the D gene (5 bases each). V lost 0 bases and J 2 bases, leaving 16 bases between the germline ends. The CDR3 runs 16 residues. The germline V gene encodes CDR1 GTSNPN and CDR2 SVGIG (reference sequence).

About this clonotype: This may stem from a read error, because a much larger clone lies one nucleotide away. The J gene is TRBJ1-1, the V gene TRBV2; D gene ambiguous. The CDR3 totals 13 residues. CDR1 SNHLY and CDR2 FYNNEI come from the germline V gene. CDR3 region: CVIPSTENTEAFF. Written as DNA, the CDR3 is TGTGTCATACCCTCGACGGAAAACACTGAAGCTTTCTTT.